This TCR beta chain was sequenced in a study of neurological immune-mediated disorders. V lost 0 bases and J lost 9, with 9 bases in between. Germline values: CDR1 SGHDN, CDR2 FVKESK. The CDR3 totals 14 residues. In TCRdb, the 5' RACE reads were re-called with MiXCR into one record per CDR3 protein. The profile shows about 28,000 distinct CDR3 sequences, over 10% of them singletons. This clonotype was counted many times. The specimen was PBMCs. This TCR derives from a woman aged 55-75 years in good health. This chain joins TRBV14 and TRBJ1-6; D is uncertain. In DNA form, the CDR3 reads TGTGCCAGCAGCCAAGAACGAAGGTTTTCACCCCTCCACTTT. Residues: CASSQERRFSPLHF. Filled out from reference TRBV14 and TRBJ1-6, the complete variable domain reads EAGVTQFPSHSVIEKGQTVTLRCDPISGHDNLYWYRRVMGKEIKFLLHFVKESKQDESGMPNNRFLAERTGGTYSTLKVQPAELEDSGVYFCASSQERRFSPLHFGNGTRLTVT.